This T cell receptor beta chain stems from a study of T cell responses to AZD1222 COVID-19 vaccine. Some clones are missing from TCRdb's copy, which holds only in-frame ones; the method was immunoSEQ multiplex PCR. This sample has 130,000 or so clones, with roughly 87% found just once. Germline CDR1 KGHSH, CDR2 LQKENI. CDR3 size: 16 residues. V was trimmed by 4 bases and J by 1 base, leaving 17 bases between them. This specimen consisted of peripheral blood, obtained 28 days after the second AZD1222 dose. This sequence joins TRBV18 and TRBJ2-7; TRBD1 is a possible D gene (5 bases). This clonotype originated in an adult who received the AZD1222 COVID-19 vaccine. The CDR3 region is CASSQGGAGGSYEQYF. The CDR3, as DNA: TGTGCCAGCTCACAGGGTGGGGCCGGCGGTTCCTACGAGCAGTACTTC.